This T cell receptor (beta chain) is drawn from a study of CD8 T cells in Susac syndrome. Sequencing of TCR beta, carried out with a high-throughput approach, was applied to CD8+ and CD4+ T cells from the blood. Healthy donors, matched for age and sex, constituted the control group. In contrast to the negatively isolated CD8+ and CD4+ T cells, TEMRA cells were FACS-enriched. Germline CDR1 is SQVTM and CDR2 is ANQGSEA. J was trimmed by 5 bases and V by 5 bases; bases with no gene match: 11. The CDR3 is made up of 14 amino acids. Study-wide points: That the number of individuals in its TCR sequencing and HLA analysis was relatively small was acknowledged by the study.

To note about this clonotype: Its specificity is not known.

RNA was extracted with the RNeasy kit, and a quantity of roughly 0.45 to 1 ug was reverse transcribed using random hexamers. Using its own MiXCR run on the immunoSEQ multiplex PCR reads, TCRdb lists one record per CDR3 protein. Of 150,000 or so distinct CDR3 sequences detected, around 96% appear once; the ten largest clones hold 0.14%. Sequenced input: CD4+ T cells from PBMCs. The genes are TRBV29-1 and TRBJ2-7; TRBD1 matches 8 bases. This receptor was obtained from a human donor in good health. CDR3 sequence: CSVPVQGANHEQYF. DNA of the CDR3: TGCAGCGTTCCCGTTCAGGGGGCTAATCACGAGCAGTACTTC.